The text below deals with one T cell receptor (beta chain). This sample was included in a study of blood T cell repertoires in COVID-19. Study details: Spain, Italy and the United States supplied samples that represented acute and convalescent COVID-19. PBMCs, B-cell-depleted T cells, or T cells were the source of the cDNA or gDNA that made up the material.

As originally analysed: The authors estimated nucleated cell counts from reference gene primer amplification. Profiled with immunoSEQ multiplex PCR; TCRdb holds only in-frame clones, not every one. V and J calls plus clone size are reproduced from that table; the DNA served to infer D and trimming. Here the sample spans hundreds of thousands of clones, approximately 91% being singletons. Germline V gene data show CDR1 as MNHEY and CDR2 as SVGAGI. Trimming pared 5 bases from V and 0 bases from J, leaving 10 bases between. This CDR3 region has 14 residues. The V call is TRBV6-5, the J call TRBJ1-2; possibly TRBD1 for D (6 bases). The source of this sequence is a woman aged 25 to 39 with acute or convalescent COVID-19. Sample: peripheral blood. Here the CDR3 reads CASSQGSANYGYTF. The CDR3 DNA reads as TGTGCCAGCAGTCAGGGGTCAGCTAACTATGGCTACACCTTC.